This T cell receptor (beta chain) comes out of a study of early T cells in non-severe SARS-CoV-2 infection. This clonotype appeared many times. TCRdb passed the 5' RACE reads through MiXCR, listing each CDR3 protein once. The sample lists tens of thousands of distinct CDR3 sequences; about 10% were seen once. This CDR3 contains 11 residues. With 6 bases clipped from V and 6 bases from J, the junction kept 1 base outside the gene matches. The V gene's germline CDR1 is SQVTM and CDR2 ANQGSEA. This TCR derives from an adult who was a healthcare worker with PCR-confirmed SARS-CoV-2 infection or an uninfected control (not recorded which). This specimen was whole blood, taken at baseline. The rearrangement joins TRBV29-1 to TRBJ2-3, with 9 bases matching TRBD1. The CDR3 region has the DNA TGCAGCGTGGACAGGGGTGATACGCAGTATTTT. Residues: CSVDRGDTQYF.